This is a list of T cell receptor beta chains from one sample in a study of shared clonotypes between healthy human individuals. Method: immunoSEQ multiplex PCR; TCRdb's copy keeps in-frame clones and lacks some. The sample records around 2.1 million clones, around 93% being singletons. The sequencing input was naive CD8+ T cells from PBMCs. These receptors all come from a man aged 18 to 35 in good health. Some clones in this sample may be carry-over from other donors' samples. Both conserved end residues are part of each CDR3. The D gene is left open where the match is weak. Size tells how often a clone was seen (once, few, many) or the class of an expanded clone, and some rows leave it out.

v_call: TRBV10-2
d_call: .
j_call: TRBJ2-7
clone_size: .
cdr3_aa: CASTSADRHEQYF
cdr3_nt: TGCGCCAGCACCTCAGCTGACCGGCACGAGCAGTACTTC

v_call: TRBV15
d_call: .
j_call: TRBJ1-4
clone_size: .
cdr3_aa: CATSRDMGDNEKLFF
cdr3_nt: TGTGCCACCAGCAGAGATATGGGGGATAATGAAAAACTGTTTTTT

v_call: TRBV9
d_call: .
j_call: TRBJ2-2
clone_size: .
cdr3_aa: CASSVGDGNPTGELFF
cdr3_nt: TGTGCCAGCAGCGTAGGTGACGGGAACCCCACCGGGGAGCTGTTTTTT

v_call: TRBV28
d_call: TRBD1
j_call: TRBJ1-5
clone_size: .
cdr3_aa: CANGQGKIPQPQHF
cdr3_nt: TGTGCCAACGGACAGGGGAAAATTCCTCAGCCCCAGCATTTT

v_call: TRBV27
d_call: .
j_call: TRBJ2-7
clone_size: .
cdr3_aa: CASSLSAAGLYEQYF
cdr3_nt: TGTGCCAGCAGTTTATCGGCTGCGGGACTCTACGAGCAGTACTTC

v_call: TRBV11-3
d_call: TRBD2
j_call: TRBJ2-1
clone_size: .
cdr3_aa: CASSSWTSGRDEQFF
cdr3_nt: TGTGCCAGCAGCTCCTGGACTAGCGGGAGAGATGAGCAGTTCTTC

v_call: TRBV7-9
d_call: TRBD2
j_call: TRBJ2-2
clone_size: .
cdr3_aa: CADRWASGPTGELFF
cdr3_nt: TGTGCCGATCGTTGGGCTAGCGGACCCACCGGGGAGCTGTTTTTT

v_call: TRBV7-8
d_call: TRBD1
j_call: TRBJ2-7
clone_size: .
cdr3_aa: CASSRQGVEQYF
cdr3_nt: TGTGCCAGCAGCCGACAGGGGGTCGAGCAGTACTTC

v_call: TRBV11-2
d_call: .
j_call: TRBJ2-2
clone_size: .
cdr3_aa: CASSPRDRSGELFF
cdr3_nt: TGTGCCAGCAGCCCGCGGGACCGCTCCGGGGAGCTGTTTTTT

v_call: TRBV27
d_call: TRBD1
j_call: TRBJ1-5
clone_size: .
cdr3_aa: CASSLSGTGVRQPQHF
cdr3_nt: TGTGCCAGCAGTTTATCGGGGACAGGGGTACGACAGCCCCAGCATTTT

v_call: TRBV14
d_call: .
j_call: TRBJ2-5
clone_size: .
cdr3_aa: CASSQVRGYQETQYF
cdr3_nt: TGTGCCAGCAGCCAAGTTCGCGGGTACCAAGAGACCCAGTACTTC

v_call: TRBV21-1
d_call: .
j_call: TRBJ1-1
clone_size: .
cdr3_aa: CASSKIRDPLYRGKNTEAFF
cdr3_nt: TGTGCCAGCAGCAAAATCAGGGATCCCCTGTACAGGGGGAAGAACACTGAAGCTTTCTTT

v_call: TRBV5-1
d_call: .
j_call: TRBJ1-2
clone_size: .
cdr3_aa: CASSLLVPGAPLGYGYTF
cdr3_nt: TGCGCCAGCAGCTTGTTGGTCCCAGGGGCCCCTTTAGGCTATGGCTACACCTTC

v_call: TRBV28
d_call: TRBD1
j_call: TRBJ2-1
clone_size: .
cdr3_aa: CASSLGTGGWNEQFF
cdr3_nt: TGTGCCAGCAGCCTTGGGACAGGGGGCTGGAATGAGCAGTTCTTC

v_call: TRBV4-3
d_call: TRBD1
j_call: TRBJ2-1
clone_size: .
cdr3_aa: CASSPRTGWDEQFF
cdr3_nt: TGCGCCAGCAGCCCCCGGACAGGGTGGGATGAGCAGTTCTTC

v_call: TRBV10-1
d_call: .
j_call: TRBJ2-3
clone_size: .
cdr3_aa: CASSESAVDDTQYF
cdr3_nt: TGCGCCAGCAGTGAGTCGGCCGTGGACGATACGCAGTATTTT

v_call: TRBV27
d_call: .
j_call: TRBJ1-4
clone_size: .
cdr3_aa: CASSLRGSDEKLFF
cdr3_nt: TGTGCCAGCAGCCTGAGGGGATCTGATGAAAAACTGTTTTTT

v_call: TRBV6-1
d_call: TRBD1
j_call: TRBJ2-7
clone_size: .
cdr3_aa: CASSLTGPSYEQYF
cdr3_nt: TGTGCCAGCAGCCTGACAGGGCCCTCCTACGAGCAGTACTTC

v_call: TRBV28
d_call: TRBD1
j_call: TRBJ2-7
clone_size: .
cdr3_aa: CASSLSPQGYPYEQYF
cdr3_nt: TGTGCCAGCAGTTTATCCCCACAGGGGTATCCGTACGAGCAGTACTTC

v_call: TRBV19
d_call: .
j_call: TRBJ2-7
clone_size: .
cdr3_aa: CASSIDEETYEQYF
cdr3_nt: TGTGCCAGTAGTATAGACGAGGAAACCTACGAGCAGTACTTC

v_call: TRBV4-1
d_call: .
j_call: TRBJ1-3
clone_size: .
cdr3_aa: CASSPIPGNTIYF
cdr3_nt: TGCGCCAGCAGCCCTATACCAGGAAACACCATATATTTT

v_call: TRBV25-1
d_call: .
j_call: TRBJ2-3
clone_size: .
cdr3_aa: CASSQDSTDTQYF
cdr3_nt: TGTGCCAGCAGCCAGGACAGCACAGATACGCAGTATTTT

v_call: TRBV6-5
d_call: .
j_call: TRBJ1-5
clone_size: .
cdr3_aa: CASRQGWGHQPQHF
cdr3_nt: TGTGCCAGCAGGCAGGGTTGGGGCCATCAGCCCCAGCATTTT

v_call: TRBV7-2
d_call: TRBD1
j_call: TRBJ2-3
clone_size: .
cdr3_aa: CASSLVGTGTDTQYF
cdr3_nt: TGTGCCAGCAGCTTAGTCGGGACAGGCACAGATACGCAGTATTTT

v_call: TRBV27
d_call: TRBD1
j_call: TRBJ2-7
clone_size: .
cdr3_aa: CASKTTGAKYF
cdr3_nt: TGTGCCAGCAAAACAACAGGGGCGAAGTACTTC

v_call: TRBV5-6
d_call: .
j_call: TRBJ2-1
clone_size: .
cdr3_aa: CASSFRRDEQFF
cdr3_nt: TGTGCCAGCAGCTTCCGGCGAGATGAGCAGTTCTTC

v_call: TRBV4-2
d_call: .
j_call: TRBJ2-7
clone_size: .
cdr3_aa: CASSQGRWGAREQYF
cdr3_nt: TGTGCCAGCAGCCAAGGCCGCTGGGGGGCGAGGGAGCAGTACTTC

v_call: TRBV28
d_call: TRBD2
j_call: TRBJ2-1
clone_size: .
cdr3_aa: CASSSGTSGSQNEQFF
cdr3_nt: TGTGCCAGCAGTAGCGGGACTAGCGGGAGTCAGAATGAGCAGTTCTTC

v_call: TRBV28
d_call: .
j_call: TRBJ2-6
clone_size: .
cdr3_aa: CASSLWGLGNVLTF
cdr3_nt: TGTGCCAGCAGTTTATGGGGTTTGGGTAACGTCCTGACTTTC

v_call: TRBV27
d_call: .
j_call: TRBJ2-2
clone_size: .
cdr3_aa: CASSLRQDNTGELFF
cdr3_nt: TGTGCCAGCAGTTTGAGGCAGGACAACACCGGGGAGCTGTTTTTT

v_call: TRBV25-1
d_call: .
j_call: TRBJ2-2
clone_size: few
cdr3_aa: CASSWDRRLFF
cdr3_nt: TGTGCCAGCAGTTGGGACCGAAGGCTGTTTTTT

v_call: TRBV27
d_call: .
j_call: TRBJ1-5
clone_size: few
cdr3_aa: CASSLVGGNQPQHF
cdr3_nt: TGTGCCAGCAGTTTAGTGGGCGGCAATCAGCCCCAGCATTTT

v_call: TRBV4-3
d_call: .
j_call: TRBJ2-2
clone_size: .
cdr3_aa: CASSLQVDSGSVELFF
cdr3_nt: TGCGCCAGCAGCCTACAAGTAGACTCAGGAAGCGTGGAGCTGTTTTTT

v_call: TRBV27
d_call: TRBD2
j_call: TRBJ2-1
clone_size: .
cdr3_aa: CASSTPSGSLYNEQFF
cdr3_nt: TGTGCCAGCAGCACCCCTAGCGGGAGCTTATACAATGAGCAGTTCTTC

v_call: TRBV6-1
d_call: .
j_call: TRBJ2-7
clone_size: once
cdr3_aa: CASRTVSGLYEQYF
cdr3_nt: TGTGCCAGCAGGACTGTGAGTGGCCTCTACGAGCAGTACTTC

v_call: TRBV19
d_call: .
j_call: TRBJ2-1
clone_size: .
cdr3_aa: CASSTLGGLAADNEQFF
cdr3_nt: TGTGCCAGTAGTACCCTGGGGGGGCTAGCGGCCGACAATGAGCAGTTCTTC

v_call: TRBV7-2
d_call: TRBD2
j_call: TRBJ2-7
clone_size: .
cdr3_aa: CASSGRLAGGPYEQYF
cdr3_nt: TGTGCCAGCAGCGGACGACTAGCGGGAGGCCCCTACGAGCAGTACTTC

v_call: TRBV5-1
d_call: .
j_call: TRBJ2-1
clone_size: .
cdr3_aa: CASSLGKGGTYNEQFF
cdr3_nt: TGCGCCAGCAGCCTGGGGAAGGGGGGAACCTACAATGAGCAGTTCTTC

v_call: TRBV7-8
d_call: TRBD2
j_call: TRBJ2-2
clone_size: once
cdr3_aa: CASSPGLALNTGELFF
cdr3_nt: TGTGCCAGCAGCCCGGGACTAGCTTTAAACACCGGGGAGCTGTTTTTT

v_call: TRBV27
d_call: .
j_call: TRBJ2-5
clone_size: .
cdr3_aa: CASSLWRGETQYF
cdr3_nt: TGTGCCAGCAGTTTATGGCGAGGAGAGACCCAGTACTTC

v_call: TRBV9
d_call: TRBD1
j_call: TRBJ1-3
clone_size: few
cdr3_aa: CASSVGQGAGNTIYF
cdr3_nt: TGTGCCAGCAGCGTCGGACAGGGGGCTGGAAACACCATATATTTT

v_call: TRBV28
d_call: .
j_call: TRBJ2-5
clone_size: once
cdr3_aa: CASSHLSRVIQETQYF
cdr3_nt: TGTGCCAGCAGTCACCTCTCCAGGGTAATTCAAGAGACCCAGTACTTC

v_call: TRBV28
d_call: .
j_call: TRBJ2-1
clone_size: .
cdr3_aa: CASSLRWGGRAYEQFF
cdr3_nt: TGTGCCAGCAGTTTAAGGTGGGGCGGGCGGGCGTATGAGCAGTTCTTC

v_call: TRBV29-1
d_call: .
j_call: TRBJ2-5
clone_size: .
cdr3_aa: CSVVSGLGETQYF
cdr3_nt: TGCAGCGTTGTCTCGGGGCTGGGGGAGACCCAGTACTTC

v_call: TRBV20-1
d_call: .
j_call: TRBJ2-4
clone_size: once
cdr3_aa: CSASPLHIQYF
cdr3_nt: TGCAGTGCTAGTCCCTTACACATTCAGTACTTC

v_call: TRBV27
d_call: .
j_call: TRBJ1-1
clone_size: .
cdr3_aa: CASSLSGRGNTEAFF
cdr3_nt: TGTGCCAGCAGTTTATCGGGCAGGGGGAACACTGAAGCTTTCTTT

v_call: TRBV12-5
d_call: .
j_call: TRBJ2-7
clone_size: .
cdr3_aa: CASGLGVDEQYF
cdr3_nt: TGTGCTAGTGGGCTGGGGGTGGACGAGCAGTACTTC

v_call: TRBV27
d_call: .
j_call: TRBJ2-3
clone_size: .
cdr3_aa: CASSLERETDTQYF
cdr3_nt: TGTGCCAGCAGTTTAGAGAGGGAGACAGATACGCAGTATTTT

v_call: TRBV5-6
d_call: TRBD1
j_call: TRBJ1-2
clone_size: .
cdr3_aa: CASSLGQGVNYGYTF
cdr3_nt: TGTGCCAGCAGCTTGGGACAGGGAGTCAACTATGGCTACACCTTC

v_call: TRBV4-1
d_call: TRBD1
j_call: TRBJ1-1
clone_size: .
cdr3_aa: CASSQVQGVNTEAFF
cdr3_nt: TGCGCCAGCAGCCAAGTACAGGGGGTGAACACTGAAGCTTTCTTT

v_call: TRBV5-1
d_call: .
j_call: TRBJ2-7
clone_size: .
cdr3_aa: CASSLGRTVYEQYF
cdr3_nt: TGCGCCAGCAGCTTGGGAAGGACGGTCTACGAGCAGTACTTC

v_call: TRBV4-1
d_call: .
j_call: TRBJ2-2
clone_size: few
cdr3_aa: CASSSSWDTGELFF
cdr3_nt: TGCGCCAGCAGCTCCTCGTGGGACACCGGGGAGCTGTTTTTT

v_call: TRBV28
d_call: TRBD1
j_call: TRBJ1-3
clone_size: .
cdr3_aa: CASSPRGPGNTIYF
cdr3_nt: TGTGCCAGCAGTCCGAGGGGGCCGGGAAACACCATATATTTT

v_call: TRBV19
d_call: TRBD2
j_call: TRBJ2-7
clone_size: .
cdr3_aa: CASAGGPLGQYF
cdr3_nt: TGTGCCAGTGCGGGAGGGCCCTTGGGGCAGTACTTC

v_call: TRBV2
d_call: TRBD1
j_call: TRBJ2-2
clone_size: .
cdr3_aa: CASSRQGAGGELFF
cdr3_nt: TGTGCCAGCAGTAGACAGGGGGCCGGCGGGGAGCTGTTTTTT

v_call: TRBV5-5
d_call: .
j_call: TRBJ2-7
clone_size: .
cdr3_aa: CASSLLQIPYEQYF
cdr3_nt: TGTGCCAGCAGCTTACTCCAGATTCCCTACGAGCAGTACTTC

v_call: TRBV28
d_call: TRBD1
j_call: TRBJ1-5
clone_size: once
cdr3_aa: CATVTPGTGEIGPQHF
cdr3_nt: TGTGCCACCGTAACCCCCGGGACAGGGGAGATTGGGCCCCAGCATTTT

v_call: TRBV5-4
d_call: .
j_call: TRBJ1-4
clone_size: .
cdr3_aa: CASSLGDEKLFF
cdr3_nt: TGTGCCAGCAGCTTGGGGGATGAAAAACTGTTTTTT

v_call: TRBV28
d_call: TRBD1
j_call: TRBJ2-7
clone_size: .
cdr3_aa: CASSLRDRGLDEQYF
cdr3_nt: TGTGCCAGCAGTTTGAGGGACAGGGGATTGGACGAGCAGTACTTC